These T cell receptor beta chains were read from a single sample in a study of blood T cell repertoires in COVID-19. Measured with immunoSEQ multiplex PCR; TCRdb has only the in-frame clones, and not every one. The repertoire holds 200,000 to 250,000 clones, with over 80% as singletons. Sequences were obtained from PBMCs or T cells enriched from blood (not recorded which). These receptors came from a woman in her twenties or thirties who had been exposed to COVID-19. Both conserved end residues are part of each CDR3. Each record gives: V gene, J gene, clone size, CDR3 protein. A row's size may be missing; if present it is once, few, many or a size class.

v_gene: TRBV6-4; j_gene: TRBJ2-6; abundance: .; CDR3aa: CASSEGGSGANVLTF
v_gene: TRBV2; j_gene: TRBJ2-2; abundance: .; CDR3aa: CASSSQGRKTGELFF
v_gene: TRBV27; j_gene: TRBJ2-7; abundance: .; CDR3aa: CASSLGTTKPYEQYF
v_gene: TRBV2; j_gene: TRBJ2-5; abundance: .; CDR3aa: CASSGGTPGGETQYF
v_gene: TRBV5-1; j_gene: TRBJ1-6; abundance: .; CDR3aa: CASSLDWGDSPLHF
v_gene: TRBV6-5; j_gene: TRBJ2-2; abundance: .; CDR3aa: CASSYPEPRAGGELFF
v_gene: TRBV5-4; j_gene: TRBJ2-5; abundance: .; CDR3aa: CASSLAGLGETQYF
v_gene: TRBV28; j_gene: TRBJ1-5; abundance: .; CDR3aa: CASSLPGFGNQPQHF
v_gene: TRBV19; j_gene: TRBJ1-5; abundance: .; CDR3aa: CASSMGTGSHQPQHF
v_gene: TRBV28; j_gene: TRBJ1-1; abundance: .; CDR3aa: CASSLSTGPGRNTEAFF
v_gene: TRBV19; j_gene: TRBJ2-3; abundance: .; CDR3aa: CASSIGAAGDTQYF
v_gene: TRBV7-9; j_gene: TRBJ2-1; abundance: .; CDR3aa: CSWQAILDEQFF
v_gene: TRBV7-9; j_gene: TRBJ2-1; abundance: .; CDR3aa: CASSLRASGRPQNYNEQFF
v_gene: TRBV2; j_gene: TRBJ2-6; abundance: once; CDR3aa: CASSEAIGAGANVLTF
v_gene: TRBV18; j_gene: TRBJ1-1; abundance: .; CDR3aa: CASSPPTANTEAFF
v_gene: TRBV4-2; j_gene: TRBJ2-3; abundance: .; CDR3aa: CASSPLGLATSTDTQYF
v_gene: TRBV29-1; j_gene: TRBJ1-5; abundance: once; CDR3aa: CSVGPGGDQPQHF
v_gene: TRBV5-1; j_gene: TRBJ2-5; abundance: .; CDR3aa: CASSGQGSRETQYF
v_gene: TRBV11-2; j_gene: TRBJ1-1; abundance: few; CDR3aa: CASSPDRVNTEAFF
v_gene: TRBV9; j_gene: TRBJ2-2; abundance: .; CDR3aa: CASSVNERGLPILGELFF
v_gene: TRBV11-2; j_gene: TRBJ1-6; abundance: .; CDR3aa: CASSAIGGNSPLHF
v_gene: TRBV6-5; j_gene: TRBJ1-5; abundance: few; CDR3aa: CASSSNPTGSAPQHF
v_gene: TRBV30; j_gene: TRBJ2-7; abundance: few; CDR3aa: CAWGTSGSIWEQYF
v_gene: TRBV9; j_gene: TRBJ2-3; abundance: .; CDR3aa: CASSGGRFAGGRDTQYF
v_gene: TRBV28; j_gene: TRBJ1-2; abundance: .; CDR3aa: CASNWQGNYGYTF
v_gene: TRBV18; j_gene: TRBJ2-7; abundance: .; CDR3aa: CASSPPGDEQYF
v_gene: TRBV2; j_gene: TRBJ1-1; abundance: once; CDR3aa: CASMMGAVISDNTEAFF
v_gene: TRBV28; j_gene: TRBJ1-2; abundance: .; CDR3aa: CASGGPGEIVSGYTF
v_gene: TRBV3-1/TRBV3-2; j_gene: TRBJ2-7; abundance: .; CDR3aa: CASSPTGTSVGEQYF
v_gene: TRBV12-3/TRBV12-4; j_gene: TRBJ1-1; abundance: .; CDR3aa: CASNPTGFEAFF
v_gene: TRBV27; j_gene: TRBJ2-7; abundance: .; CDR3aa: CASFGGTSGYEQYF
v_gene: TRBV5-1; j_gene: TRBJ2-7; abundance: once; CDR3aa: CASSLTSAYEQYF
v_gene: TRBV7-3; j_gene: TRBJ2-1; abundance: .; CDR3aa: CASSLGAVNEQFF